The T cell receptor beta chain described here comes from a study of shared clonotypes between healthy human individuals. Study-wide context: Per donor, three plates held CD4 naive cells, three held CD4 memory, two held CD8 naive and one held CD8 memory. Regarding the study as a whole: The study found roughly 5% of naive CD4 clonotypes shared across a few donors.

The CDR3 runs 17 residues. V was shortened by 8 bases and J by 4 bases, with 27 bases between the two germline ends. Sequenced by immunoSEQ multiplex PCR; TCRdb stores in-frame clones only, minus some. The repertoire consists of some 240,000 clones, with 65% to 70% occurring once and the leading ten covering 11%. About this clone itself: Its target is not known.

The J gene is TRBJ1-1, the V gene TRBV5-3; a possible D gene is TRBD1 (5 bases). TRBV5-3 belongs to the ORF category, with a function that is uncertain. The sequence was obtained from a young man in good health. Material for sequencing was memory CD4+ T cells sorted from blood. Noted subset: CD45RA-negative fraction. The CDR3 protein is CASPRFAGGAGVTEAFF. The DNA for the CDR3 is TGTGCCAGTCCACGTTTCGCCGGGGGTGCGGGAGTCACTGAAGCTTTCTTT.